The clone carrying this TCR beta chain came up a few times. This CDR3 spans 14 amino acids. With 6 bases clipped from V and 5 bases from J, the junction kept 7 bases outside the gene matches. The V gene's germline CDR1 is MNHEY and CDR2 SVGAGI. This entry is derived from a study of blood T cell repertoires in COVID-19. Study-level information: Sites across the United States, Italy and Spain contributed samples from acute and convalescent COVID-19.

Per the original data handling: Amplification of reference gene primers was used by the study to estimate nucleated cell counts. Clones were sequenced by immunoSEQ multiplex PCR, and TCRdb holds only the in-frame ones, with some missing. V, J and clone size are taken as reported in that table, and D and trimming were inferred from the DNA itself. This table holds around 190,000 clones, roughly 84% found once. The receptor's source is a human donor in a cohort sampled during active COVID-19. This chain connects TRBV6-5 to TRBJ1-5; 7 bases line up with TRBD1. The source material was peripheral blood. Here the CDR3 reads CASSHRGSDQPQHF. CDR3 coding DNA: TGTGCCAGCAGCCACAGGGGATCGGATCAGCCCCAGCATTTT.